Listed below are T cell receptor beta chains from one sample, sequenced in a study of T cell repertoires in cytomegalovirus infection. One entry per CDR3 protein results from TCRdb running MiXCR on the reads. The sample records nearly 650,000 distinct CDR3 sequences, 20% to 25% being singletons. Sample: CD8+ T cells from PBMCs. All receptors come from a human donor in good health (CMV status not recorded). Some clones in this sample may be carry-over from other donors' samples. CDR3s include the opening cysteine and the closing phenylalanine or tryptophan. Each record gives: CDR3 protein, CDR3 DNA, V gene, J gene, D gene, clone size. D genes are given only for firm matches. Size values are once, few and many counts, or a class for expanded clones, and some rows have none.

CASSPSDTQYF	TGTGCCAGCAGCCCCTCCGATACGCAGTATTTT	TRBV5-4	TRBJ2-3	-	many
CAISIGTGGEAETQYF	TGTGCCATCAGCATCGGGACAGGGGGAGAAGCAGAGACCCAGTACTTC	TRBV10-3	TRBJ2-5	TRBD1	-
CASRSTSGTGLNTEAFF	TGTGCCAGCAGATCCACCTCTGGGACAGGGCTGAACACTGAAGCTTTCTTT	TRBV5-4	TRBJ1-1	TRBD1	-
CASSSKLAGRKETQYF	TGTGCCAGCAGTTCCAAACTAGCGGGGAGAAAAGAGACCCAGTACTTC	TRBV6-2/TRBV6-3	TRBJ2-5	TRBD2	many
CASRTQGQETQYF	TGTGCCAGCAGAACACAGGGGCAAGAGACCCAGTACTTC	TRBV12-3/TRBV12-4	TRBJ2-5	TRBD1	few
CASSTPQGTNTEAFF	TGCGCCAGCAGCACCCCACAGGGAACGAACACTGAAGCTTTCTTT	TRBV5-1	TRBJ1-1	-	-
CASSLEISGDQTQYF	TGTGCCAGCAGCTTAGAGATTTCGGGGGACCAGACCCAGTACTTC	TRBV7-9	TRBJ2-5	-	many
CASRPRSMRGGNNEQFF	TGTGCCAGCAGACCGCGGAGTATGCGGGGGGGAAACAATGAGCAGTTCTTC	TRBV12-3/TRBV12-4	TRBJ2-1	TRBD2	few
CASLGGGANYGYTF	TGTGCCAGTCTTGGGGGGGGAGCTAACTATGGCTACACCTTC	TRBV19	TRBJ1-2	-	-
CVSSSAGKDVIANTGELFF	TGTGTCAGCAGCTCCGCAGGAAAGGACGTGATCGCGAACACCGGGGAGCTGTTTTTT	TRBV7-9	TRBJ2-2	-	once
CSARGGNRHEQYF	TGCAGCGCGAGGGGAGGGAATCGGCACGAGCAGTACTTC	TRBV29-1	TRBJ2-7	TRBD2	few
CASSYSNWISTVNTEAFF	TGTGCCAGCAGTTACTCGAATTGGATATCGACAGTGAACACTGAAGCTTTCTTT	TRBV6-5	TRBJ1-1	-	many
CASSLAWLQDNEQFF	TGTGCCAGCAGCTTAGCGTGGCTACAAGACAATGAGCAGTTCTTC	TRBV7-2	TRBJ2-1	-	-
CASSPSTGTAQNIQYF	TGTGCCAGCTCCCCAAGTACCGGGACAGCCCAAAACATTCAGTACTTC	TRBV18	TRBJ2-4	TRBD1	-
CAISEGLAGGTAGEQFF	TGTGCCATCAGTGAGGGACTAGCGGGGGGCACGGCAGGAGAGCAGTTCTTC	TRBV10-3	TRBJ2-1	TRBD2	-
CASTGDRGYEQYF	TGTGCCAGCACCGGGGACAGGGGTTACGAGCAGTACTTC	TRBV7-8	TRBJ2-7	TRBD1	many
CAIRGTREYNEQFF	TGTGCCATCAGGGGGACTAGAGAATACAATGAGCAGTTCTTC	TRBV10-3	TRBJ2-1	TRBD2	many
CASSYWSLAGGNEQFF	TGTGCCAGCAGTTACTGGAGTCTAGCGGGGGGCAATGAGCAGTTCTTC	TRBV6-2/TRBV6-3	TRBJ2-1	TRBD2	-
CSAYFRGENYNEQFF	TGCAGTGCTTATTTTCGGGGGGAGAACTACAATGAGCAGTTCTTC	TRBV20-1	TRBJ2-1	TRBD2	few
CASSSGAGGSTDTQYF	TGTGCCAGCAGTTCCGGGGCGGGGGGGAGCACAGATACGCAGTATTTT	TRBV5-5	TRBJ2-3	TRBD2	few
CASRPKRSSYNEQFF	TGTGCCAGCAGACCCAAGCGGAGCTCCTACAATGAGCAGTTCTTC	TRBV6-2/TRBV6-3	TRBJ2-1	-	few
CANSSGGEDEKLFF	TGTGCCAACAGTTCAGGGGGCGAGGACGAAAAACTGTTTTTT	TRBV12-3/TRBV12-4	TRBJ1-4	TRBD1	-
CASRLGTSEYF	TGTGCCAGCAGACTCGGGACTAGCGAGTACTTC	TRBV12-3/TRBV12-4	TRBJ2-5	TRBD2	many
CASSIDYWTATGELFF	TGTGCCAGTAGTATAGACTACTGGACGGCCACCGGGGAGCTGTTTTTT	TRBV19	TRBJ2-2	-	many
CASSLAAAARYNSPLHF	TGTGCCAGCAGCTTAGCGGCGGCAGCTCGTTATAATTCACCCCTCCACTTT	TRBV11-1	TRBJ1-6	-	-
CASSLLAGRGTEAFF	TGTGCCAGCAGTTTATTGGCAGGGAGGGGGACTGAAGCTTTCTTT	TRBV28	TRBJ1-1	-	-
CASNEGGTDTQYF	TGTGCCAGCAATGAGGGCGGAACAGATACGCAGTATTTT	TRBV27	TRBJ2-3	-	-
CASSQDMVNTEAFF	TGCGCCAGCAGCCAAGATATGGTGAACACTGAAGCTTTCTTT	TRBV4-1	TRBJ1-1	-	many
CASSSSQGDQPQHF	TGTGCCAGCAGCTCCTCACAGGGAGACCAGCCCCAGCATTTT	TRBV7-6	TRBJ1-5	-	few
CSAGDYSTGELFF	TGCAGTGCTGGCGACTATAGCACCGGGGAGCTGTTTTTT	TRBV20-1	TRBJ2-2	-	-
CASSLHETGELFF	TGTGCCAGCAGCTTACATGAAACCGGGGAGCTGTTTTTT	TRBV7-8	TRBJ2-2	-	-
CSARGAFPNPQFF	TGCAGTGCTAGAGGGGCCTTTCCTAATCCCCAGTTCTTC	TRBV20-1	TRBJ2-1	-	-
CASSLGTVNQPQHF	TGTGCCAGCAGCCTCGGGACAGTCAATCAGCCCCAGCATTTT	TRBV7-2	TRBJ1-5	TRBD1	many
CASSLAAPKNIQYF	TGTGCCAGCAGTTTAGCGGCTCCCAAAAACATTCAGTACTTC	TRBV28	TRBJ2-4	-	-
CASSFRDRGLGYGYTF	TGTGCCAGCAGTTTCCGGGACAGGGGCCTGGGCTATGGCTACACCTTC	TRBV28	TRBJ1-2	TRBD1	few
CASSPTASGYGYTF	TGTGCCAGCAGCCCGACAGCGTCGGGTTATGGCTACACCTTC	TRBV7-9	TRBJ1-2	-	-
CASKALRGNTEAFF	TGTGCCAGCAAGGCTCTCAGGGGAAACACTGAAGCTTTCTTT	TRBV6-2/TRBV6-3	TRBJ1-1	-	-
CASGLAVSTEAFF	TGTGCTAGTGGTTTGGCGGTGTCCACTGAAGCTTTCTTT	TRBV12-5	TRBJ1-1	-	-
CASSWDRVYETQYF	TGTGCCAGCAGTTGGGACAGGGTTTACGAGACCCAGTACTTC	TRBV6-2/TRBV6-3	TRBJ2-5	TRBD1	-
CASNQRGRAGYTF	TGTGCCAGCAACCAGCGGGGCAGGGCCGGCTACACCTTC	TRBV12-3/TRBV12-4	TRBJ1-2	-	many
CASNREEAFF	TGTGCCAGCAACCGCGAGGAAGCTTTCTTT	TRBV6-1	TRBJ1-1	-	many
CASSSDLGGANVLTF	TGTGCCAGCAGCTCAGATTTGGGAGGGGCCAACGTCCTGACTTTC	TRBV7-6	TRBJ2-6	-	-
CASSRTEYTEAFF	TGTGCCAGCAGCAGGACAGAATACACTGAAGCTTTCTTT	TRBV7-2	TRBJ1-1	-	few
CASGHITDTQYF	TGTGCTAGCGGGCATATCACAGATACGCAGTATTTT	TRBV12-5	TRBJ2-3	-	few
CSAQSSRDDREAKNIQYF	TGCAGTGCTCAAAGCTCCAGGGACGACAGGGAAGCCAAAAACATTCAGTACTTC	TRBV20-1	TRBJ2-4	TRBD1	few
CASSLVDSGNTIYF	TGTGCCAGCAGCTTAGTGGACTCTGGAAACACCATATATTTT	TRBV7-9	TRBJ1-3	-	-
CASWGGGDTQYF	TGTGCCAGCTGGGGCGGGGGTGATACGCAGTATTTT	TRBV27	TRBJ2-3	TRBD2	-
CASSFLTTSGGPVKRFF	TGTGCCAGCAGCTTCTTAACGACTAGCGGGGGGCCAGTAAAGAGGTTCTTC	TRBV6-5	TRBJ2-1	TRBD2	-
CASSRSGFAGANVLTF	TGTGCCAGCAGCCGCAGCGGATTTGCTGGGGCCAACGTCCTGACTTTC	TRBV7-9	TRBJ2-6	-	many
CASARTGGGYTF	TGTGCCAGCGCCCGGACAGGTGGGGGCTACACCTTC	TRBV12-3/TRBV12-4	TRBJ1-2	TRBD1	once
CASSYGGRGGYTF	TGTGCCAGCAGTTACGGGGGGAGGGGTGGCTACACCTTC	TRBV6-5	TRBJ1-2	-	-
CASSSPRTGVITGELFF	TGTGCCAGCAGTTCTCCTCGGACAGGGGTTATCACCGGGGAGCTGTTTTTT	TRBV6-2/TRBV6-3	TRBJ2-2	TRBD1	many
CASSLGPDRRDNEKLFF	TGTGCCAGCAGCTTGGGTCCCGACCGGAGGGATAATGAAAAACTGTTTTTT	TRBV5-4	TRBJ1-4	-	-
CASSQRQWLTEAFF	TGTGCCAGCAGCCAGCGACAGTGGCTCACTGAAGCTTTCTTT	TRBV14	TRBJ1-1	-	-
CSVTPLLSGPKAAKGYTF	TGCAGCGTTACCCCTTTATTATCGGGACCAAAAGCGGCGAAAGGCTACACCTTC	TRBV29-1	TRBJ1-2	-	-